This T cell receptor beta chain is from a study of blood T cell repertoires in COVID-19. Trimming removed 3 bases at V and 8 bases at J, with 5 bases between. Germline-derived CDR1 and CDR2 are SEHNR and FQNEAQ (reference sequence). The CDR3 is 11 amino acids. The table came from immunoSEQ multiplex PCR; TCRdb's copy has only in-frame clones and leaves some out. The repertoire holds about 410,000 clones, with 75% to 90% as singletons. This clonotype was obtained from a woman in her 40s with COVID-19, enrolled during active disease. This chain joins TRBV7-9 and TRBJ2-1; no reliable D call. Sequenced sample: peripheral blood. The CDR3 DNA follows: TGTGCCAGCAGCTTTGGCTATGAGCAGTTCTTC. It codes for CASSFGYEQFF.